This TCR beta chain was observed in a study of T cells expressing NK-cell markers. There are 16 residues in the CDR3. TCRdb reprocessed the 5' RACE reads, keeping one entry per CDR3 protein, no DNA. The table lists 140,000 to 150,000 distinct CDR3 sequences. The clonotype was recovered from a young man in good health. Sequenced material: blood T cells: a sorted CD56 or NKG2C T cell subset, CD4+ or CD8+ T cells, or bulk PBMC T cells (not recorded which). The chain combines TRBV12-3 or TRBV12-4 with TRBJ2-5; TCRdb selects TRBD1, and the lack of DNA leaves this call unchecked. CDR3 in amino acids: CASSLMDRAGLETQYF.